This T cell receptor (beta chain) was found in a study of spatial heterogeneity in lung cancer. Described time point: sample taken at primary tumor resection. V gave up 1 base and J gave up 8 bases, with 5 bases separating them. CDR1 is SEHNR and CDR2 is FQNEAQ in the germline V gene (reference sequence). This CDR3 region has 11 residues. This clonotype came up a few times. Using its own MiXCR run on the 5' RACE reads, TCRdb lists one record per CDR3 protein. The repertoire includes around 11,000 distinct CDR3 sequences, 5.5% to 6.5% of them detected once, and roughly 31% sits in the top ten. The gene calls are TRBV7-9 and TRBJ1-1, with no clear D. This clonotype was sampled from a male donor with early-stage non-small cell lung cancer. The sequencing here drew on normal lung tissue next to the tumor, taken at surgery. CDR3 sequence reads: CASSLESEAFF. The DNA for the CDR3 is TGTGCCAGCAGCTTAGAATCGGAAGCTTTCTTT.